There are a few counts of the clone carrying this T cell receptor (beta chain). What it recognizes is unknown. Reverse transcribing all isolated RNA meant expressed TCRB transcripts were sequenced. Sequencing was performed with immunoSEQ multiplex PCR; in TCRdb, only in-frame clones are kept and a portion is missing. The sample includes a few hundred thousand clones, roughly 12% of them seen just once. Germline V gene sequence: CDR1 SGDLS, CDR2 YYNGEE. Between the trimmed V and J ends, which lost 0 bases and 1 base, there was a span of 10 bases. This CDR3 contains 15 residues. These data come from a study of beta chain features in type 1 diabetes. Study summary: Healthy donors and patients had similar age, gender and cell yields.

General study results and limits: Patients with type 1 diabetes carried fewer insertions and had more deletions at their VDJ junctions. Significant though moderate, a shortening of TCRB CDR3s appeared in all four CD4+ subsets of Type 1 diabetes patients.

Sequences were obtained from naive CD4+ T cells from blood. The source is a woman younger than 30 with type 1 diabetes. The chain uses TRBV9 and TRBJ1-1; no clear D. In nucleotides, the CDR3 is TGTGCCAGCAGCGTAGAGGTGACAACGAACACTGAAGCTTTCTTT. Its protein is CASSVEVTTNTEAFF. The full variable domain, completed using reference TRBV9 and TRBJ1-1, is DSGVTQTPKHLITATGQRVTLRCSPRSGDLSVYWYQQSLDQGLQFLIQYYNGEERAKGNILERFSAQQFPDLHSELNLSSLELGDSALYFCASSVEVTTNTEAFFGQGTRLTVV.